A selection of T cell receptor beta chains follows, all from one sample in a study of spatial heterogeneity in lung cancer. TCRdb re-called the 5' RACE reads with MiXCR, one entry per CDR3 protein. Here the sample spans 5,500 to 8,000 distinct CDR3 sequences, 5.4% being singletons. Sequences were derived from normal lung tissue next to the tumor, sampled at surgery. Receptors originate from a female donor with early-stage non-small cell lung cancer. CDR3s include the opening cysteine and the closing phenylalanine or tryptophan. The D gene is left open where the match is weak. Not all rows give a size; the values are once, few, many and, for expanded clones, a class.

TRBV7-3	-	TRBJ2-3	few	TGTGCCAGCAGCTCAACGGTTAGCACAGATACGCAGTATTTT	CASSSTVSTDTQYF
TRBV19	TRBD2	TRBJ2-5	many	TGTGCCAGGACTAGTAGCGGGGGAGAGACCCAGTACTTC	CARTSSGGETQYF
TRBV12-3/TRBV12-4	-	TRBJ2-7	medium-sized	TGTGCCAGCTCGACGCAGGGTTACGAGCAGTACTTC	CASSTQGYEQYF
TRBV7-7	-	TRBJ2-2	many	TGTGCTAGCAGCTTCGCCCCGACTGCAGGTGGCGGGGAGCTGTTTTTT	CASSFAPTAGGGELFF
TRBV4-1	-	TRBJ1-2	many	TGCGCCAGCAGCCAAGATGGACCCGCCGGGGATGGCTACACCTTC	CASSQDGPAGDGYTF
TRBV19	TRBD2	TRBJ2-1	large	TGTGCCAGTAGCTTTCGCGGGGGCAATGAGCAGTTCTTC	CASSFRGGNEQFF
TRBV7-2	TRBD2	TRBJ2-1	many	TGTGCCAGCAGCGACACCGGACTAGATCCTAAGTTCTTC	CASSDTGLDPKFF
TRBV30	-	TRBJ1-5	-	TGTGCCTGGAGTGTACAGGGCAATCAGCCCCAGCATTTT	CAWSVQGNQPQHF
TRBV6-6	-	TRBJ2-4	medium-sized	TGTGCCAGCAGTTCCGTAATGGTTCTGGCCAAAAACATTCAGTACTTC	CASSSVMVLAKNIQYF
TRBV6-4	-	TRBJ2-2	many	TGTGCCAGCAGTGATCCTTCAGACCACGGGGAGCTGTTTTTT	CASSDPSDHGELFF
TRBV7-2	TRBD2	TRBJ2-7	large	TGTGCCAGCAGCCGGACTAGCGGCTACGAGCAGTACTTC	CASSRTSGYEQYF
TRBV29-1	-	TRBJ1-2	few	TGCAGCGTTGCTTATAAAAAGATCTCGGACAGCTTTAACTATGGCTACACCTTC	CSVAYKKISDSFNYGYTF
TRBV5-1	-	TRBJ1-2	many	TGCGCCAGCAGCTTGGCCCAGGGAACTGACGGCTACACCTTC	CASSLAQGTDGYTF
TRBV10-3	TRBD2	TRBJ2-1	medium-sized	TGTGCCATCAGTGAGTCGAGGGGACTAGCGGGAGGTGGTGAGCAGTTCTTC	CAISESRGLAGGGEQFF
TRBV18	-	TRBJ2-5	medium-sized	TGTGCCAGCTCACCTCGCCGAGAGACCCAGTACTTC	CASSPRRETQYF
TRBV11-2	-	TRBJ2-1	-	TGTGCCAGCAGCTTAGGAGGGTTTGAGCAGTTCTTC	CASSLGGFEQFF
TRBV2	-	TRBJ2-2	-	TGTGCCAGCCAGGAGAACACCGGGGAGCTGTTTTTT	CASQENTGELFF
TRBV27	TRBD2	TRBJ2-1	many	TGTGCCAGCAGTTTTCCACTAGCGGGACGCAATGAGCAGTTCTTC	CASSFPLAGRNEQFF